The 28 T cell receptor beta chains listed next were all sequenced from one sample in a study of blood T cells in healthy people across ages. Then a second PCR, running roughly 6 to 11 cycles, was carried out with a sample-barcoded 5' primer and a J-beta primer mix. MiXCR, applied by TCRdb to the 5' RACE reads, yields one record per CDR3 protein. The table shows about 1 million distinct CDR3 sequences, with around 27% occurring only once. These data were also filed under a second study, of T cells of mothers and their children.

The sequenced sample consisted of blood. These receptor sequences come from a girl aged 2 to 9 in good health.

J is TRBJ1-5 and V is TRBV20-1; D gene uncertain. With 6 bases removed from V and 5 bases from J, the gap between germline ends came to 17 bases. Germline V gene lookup returns CDR1 DFQATT and CDR2 SNEGSKA (reference sequence). The CDR3 contains 14 residues. Written as DNA, the CDR3 is TGCAGTGCCCCGGGAATTGCAAGCGATCAGCCCCAGCATTTT. Translated, it gives CSAPGIASDQPQHF.

This clonotype was picked up a small number of times. The J gene is TRBJ2-1, the V gene TRBV7-2; D remains unclear. CDR1 is SGHTA, CDR2 FQGNSA, per germline. Trimming shortened V by 4 bases and J by 10 bases, and 17 bases separated the two germline ends. CDR3 length: 14 residues. The CDR3 spells CASSSPTLLWEQFF. The CDR3 DNA is TGTGCCAGCAGCTCACCAACCCTACTCTGGGAGCAGTTCTTC.

This clonotype was seen a handful of times. The chain couples TRBV6-4 to TRBJ2-5, with TRBD2 as a possible D gene (5 bases). CDR3 length: 15 residues. V dropped 3 bases and J dropped 5 bases, with 16 bases sitting between them. Germline values: CDR1 MRHNA, CDR2 SNTAGT. CDR3: CASSESGDSAETQYF. The CDR3 DNA follows: TGTGCCAGCAGTGAGAGCGGTGATAGTGCGGAGACCCAGTACTTC.

Many counts were recorded for this clonotype. The J gene is TRBJ1-6, the V gene TRBV12-3 or TRBV12-4; 8 nucleotides align to TRBD1. This CDR3 contains 14 residues. V was clipped by 5 bases and J by 7 bases; unmatched bases: 4. CDR3 coding DNA: TGTGCCAGCAGTCGGGACAGGCTAAATTCACCCCTCCACTTT. Amino acids: CASSRDRLNSPLHF.

This sequence joins TRBV7-3 and TRBJ2-7; 7 nucleotides align to TRBD1. CDR1 is SGHTA, CDR2 FQGTGA, per germline. J was trimmed by 2 bases and V by 4 bases; bases with no gene match: 8. The CDR3 sequence is 15 residues long. CDR3 in DNA: TGTGCCAGCAGCTCACAGGGGCAGGGGGCCTACGAGCAGTACTTC. It translates to CASSSQGQGAYEQYF.

The chain links TRBV27 to TRBJ2-7; possible D gene TRBD1, 6 bases. Germline lookup yields CDR1 MNHEY and CDR2 SMNVEV (reference sequence). Trimming shortened V by 2 bases and J by 4 bases, and 9 bases separated the two germline ends. This CDR3 contains 13 residues. The CDR3, as DNA: TGTGCCAGCAGTTTAACCAGGGGTTACGAGCAGTACTTC. It codes for CASSLTRGYEQYF.

The rearrangement links TRBV7-6 to TRBJ2-6; 7 bases match TRBD1. Per the germline V gene, CDR1 is SGHVS and CDR2 is FNYEAQ. The CDR3 is made up of 16 amino acids. V shed 6 bases, J shed 3 bases, and the junction held 8 bases outside the gene matches. CDR3 in DNA: TGTGCCAGCAGGCGAGACAGGGCGCATGGGGCCAACGTCCTGACTTTC. It translates to CASRRDRAHGANVLTF.

This clonotype appeared a few times. CDR3 bases: TGTGCCAGCCTTCCCGGACCACAGGGGCCGCAAGCTTTCTTT. Translated: CASLPGPQGPQAFF. The chain has TRBV12-3 or TRBV12-4 and TRBJ1-1; 7 bases are shared with TRBD1. The CDR3 has 14 amino acids. V trimming: 8 bases; J trimming: 9 bases; junction bases outside the gene matches: 15.

This chain links TRBV29-1 with TRBJ2-7, with a possible D match to TRBD2 (5 bases). Germline lookup yields CDR1 SQVTM and CDR2 ANQGSEA. The CDR3 contains 14 residues. The germline V and J ends were trimmed by 6 bases and 3 bases, with 18 bases remaining between them. CDR3 nucleotides: TGCAGCGTGGCTGGCACGGAGGCCCTCTACGAGCAGTACTTC. Residues: CSVAGTEALYEQYF.

This clonotype was detected a few times. This likely comes from a read error, as the CDR3 has no conserved phenylalanine or tryptophan at its end. The J gene is TRBJ2-5, the V gene TRBV29-1; D gene ambiguous. The length of the CDR3 is 13 residues. Germline V lookup: CDR1 SQVTM, CDR2 ANQGSEA. Trimming removed 4 bases from V and 5 bases from J, with 14 bases in between. The CDR3 bases are TGCAGCGTTGTATCGGTGCTGGGGGAGACCCAGTACGTC. Translated, it gives CSVVSVLGETQYV.

This clonotype was picked up many times. The chain joins TRBV29-1 to TRBJ2-3; perhaps D is TRBD1 or TRBD2 (5 bases each). CDR3 size: 12 residues. Trimming took 8 bases from V and 6 from J, leaving 15 bases between them. Per the germline V gene, CDR1 is SQVTM and CDR2 is ANQGSEA. CDR3 DNA: TGCAGCCAAAGGGACCAACGGGATACGCAGTATTTT. Encoded protein: CSQRDQRDTQYF.

This clonotype was counted only a few times. This chain's CDR3 is CSASWAETQYF. In DNA, the CDR3 is TGCAGTGCTAGCTGGGCGGAGACCCAGTACTTC. The J gene is TRBJ2-5, the V gene TRBV20-1; D is unresolved. The CDR3 is made up of 11 amino acids. V lost 3 bases and J 5 bases, leaving 7 bases between the germline ends. Germline loops: CDR1 DFQATT, CDR2 SNEGSKA (reference sequence).

The V call is TRBV29-1, the J call TRBJ2-7; TRBD2 agrees at 7 bases. Germline loops: CDR1 SQVTM, CDR2 ANQGSEA. CDR3 length: 13 amino acids. Trimming took 3 bases from V and 3 from J; bases not matched to a gene: 5. The CDR3 loop reads CSVESGESYEQYF. The CDR3 DNA reads as TGCAGCGTTGAGAGCGGGGAAAGCTACGAGCAGTACTTC.

The rearrangement joins TRBV4-2 to TRBJ2-4; D is ambiguous. The V gene's germline CDR1 is LGHNA and CDR2 YNFKEQ. Trimming removed 1 base at V and 0 bases at J, with 13 bases between. This CDR3 has 17 residues. CDR3 sequence: CASSQVWDEIAKNIQYF. CDR3 nucleotide sequence: TGTGCCAGCAGCCAAGTCTGGGATGAAATAGCCAAAAACATTCAGTACTTC.

The chain couples TRBV12-3 or TRBV12-4 to TRBJ1-1; D may be TRBD1 (5 bases). The CDR3 totals 14 residues. V was trimmed by 3 bases and J by 6 bases, leaving 14 bases between them. The CDR3 DNA reads as TGTGCCAGCAGTTTGGGGGAACGGCACGCTGAAGCTTTCTTT. Its protein is CASSLGERHAEAFF.

The chain has TRBV7-2 and TRBJ2-4; 9 bases match TRBD1. CDR1 is SGHTA and CDR2 is FQGNSA in the germline V gene. With V trimmed by 0 bases and J by 3 bases, 3 bases remained unmatched. This CDR3 region has 16 residues. CDR3 in amino acids: CASSLAGTGLKNIQYF. The CDR3 DNA reads as TGTGCCAGCAGCTTAGCAGGGACAGGGCTCAAAAACATTCAGTACTTC.

This rearrangement joins TRBV6-5 to TRBJ1-6, with TRBD1 matching 8 bases. This CDR3 is built from 15 residues. Per the germline V gene, CDR1 is MNHEY and CDR2 is SVGAGI. With V trimmed by 6 bases and J by 7 bases, 8 bases remained unmatched. The CDR3 here is CASSYDRGMNSPLHF. The CDR3 DNA is TGTGCCAGCAGCTATGACAGGGGAATGAATTCACCCCTCCACTTT.

The rearrangement links TRBV29-1 to TRBJ1-1, with D unresolved. CDR3 length equals 12 residues. Germline loops: CDR1 SQVTM, CDR2 ANQGSEA. The ends were cut back, 1 base at V and 3 bases at J, with 6 bases in the middle. This CDR3 reads CSVEGWYTEAFF. CDR3 sequence (DNA): TGCAGCGTTGAAGGGTGGTACACTGAAGCTTTCTTT.

In this sample, this clonotype turned up a few times. The chain combines TRBV6-6 with TRBJ1-1, with 8 nucleotides matching TRBD1. CDR1 and CDR2 (germline): MNHNY, SVGAGI (reference sequence). V dropped 2 bases and J dropped 5; count of bases not matched to a gene: 4. The CDR3 contains 14 residues. In nucleotides, the CDR3 is TGTGCCAGCAGTTACACACAGGGGGGGACTGAAGCTTTCTTT. Translation gives CASSYTQGGTEAFF.

This clonotype came up a few times. The V call is TRBV12-3 or TRBV12-4, the J call TRBJ2-1; D not certain. V gave up 2 bases and J gave up 7 bases, with 6 bases separating them. CDR3 length: 12 amino acids. CDR3 nucleotide sequence: TGTGCCAGCAGTTTAAACCAGAATGAGCAGTTCTTC. It encodes CASSLNQNEQFF.

This chain connects TRBV3-1 to TRBJ2-1, with D perhaps TRBD2 (6 bases). V was trimmed by 1 base and J by 9 bases, leaving 16 bases between them. The CDR3 length is 15 residues. Germline V gene data show CDR1 as LGHDT and CDR2 as YNNKEL (reference sequence). For the CDR3, the DNA is TGTGCCAGCAGCCAAGTAGCGGAACCCTCCACTGAGCAGTTCTTC. Translation gives CASSQVAEPSTEQFF.

This clonotype was seen only a few times. This chain uses TRBV4-3 with TRBJ1-2; D remains unclear. CDR1 and CDR2 from the germline V gene are LGHNA and YSLEER. V dropped 5 bases and J dropped 10 bases, with 11 bases sitting between them. The length of the CDR3 is 11 residues. CDR3 coding DNA: TGCGCCAGCAGCTTCGGTTGGGACTACACCTTC. Translated: CASSFGWDYTF.

The V and J genes are TRBV29-1 and TRBJ2-5; 8 bases agree with TRBD2. The J call may be wrong; the DNA end is better matched by TRBJ2-1. Germline-derived CDR1 and CDR2 are SQVTM and ANQGSEA. The CDR3 runs to 13 residues. CDR3 DNA sequence: TGCAGCGTTGACCTAGCGGGTAACAATGAGCAGTTCTTC. It yields the protein CSVDLAGNNEQFF.

This clonotype has a handful of counts. The chain employs TRBV7-2 and TRBJ2-3; D gene ambiguous. The length of the CDR3 is 14 residues. V was pared by 0 bases and J by 2 bases, with 6 bases between. Germline V CDR1 and CDR2: SGHTA, FQGNSA. CDR3: CASSLATYTDTQYF. DNA of the CDR3: TGTGCCAGCAGCTTAGCCACGTACACAGATACGCAGTATTTT.

This clonotype was found a few times. The V and J genes are TRBV29-1 and TRBJ2-5; D unclear. Looked up from germline, CDR1 is SQVTM and CDR2 is ANQGSEA. There are 16 residues in the CDR3. The germline V and J ends were trimmed by 4 bases and 5 bases, with 23 bases remaining between them. The CDR3 DNA reads TGCAGCGTTGCAGGCTTTCGTTCTGGGGAATGGGAGACCCAGTACTTC. Its translation is CSVAGFRSGEWETQYF. Together with reference TRBV29-1 and TRBJ2-5, the CDR3 gives the full variable domain: SAVISQKPSRDICQRGTSLTIQCQVDSQVTMMFWYRQQPGQSLTLIATANQGSEATYESGFVIDKFPISRPNLTFSTLTVSNMSPEDSSIYLCSVAGFRSGEWETQYFGPGTRLLVL.

This clonotype turned up a few times. The CDR3 sequence is CASRQYNTEAFF. The CDR3 DNA reads TGTGCCAGCAGGCAGTATAACACTGAAGCTTTCTTT. V is TRBV5-6 and J is TRBJ1-1; D gene uncertain. The ends were cut back, 5 bases at V and 2 bases at J, with 7 bases in the middle. CDR1 is SGHDT, CDR2 YYEEEE, per germline. The CDR3 is 12 residues long.

This clonotype was seen many times. The chain links TRBV7-2 to TRBJ2-1; tentative D call: TRBD2 (5 bases). Trimming pared 1 base from V and 5 bases from J, leaving 12 bases between. The CDR3 length is 15 residues. CDR1 is SGHTA and CDR2 is FQGNSA in the germline V gene. The CDR3 sequence is CASSLDEGINNEQFF. CDR3 DNA sequence: TGTGCCAGCAGCTTAGATGAGGGAATTAACAATGAGCAGTTCTTC. The full variable domain, in which reference TRBV7-2 and TRBJ2-1 provide the parts outside the CDR3, is GAGVSQSPSNKVTEKGKDVELRCDPISGHTALYWYRQSLGQGLEFLIYFQGNSAPDKSGLPSDRFSAERTGGSVSTLTIQRTQQEDSAVYLCASSLDEGINNEQFFGPGTRLTVL.

The gene calls are TRBV5-1 and TRBJ1-3; D is unclear. CDR1 is SGHRS and CDR2 is YFSETQ in the germline V gene. Trimming removed 5 bases at V and 0 bases at J, with 12 bases between. The CDR3 consists of 15 residues. The CDR3 bases are TGCGCCAGCAGGGACGGTGGAATCTCTGGAAACACCATATATTTT. Protein sequence: CASRDGGISGNTIYF.